This TCR beta chain was sequenced during a study of shared clonotypes between healthy human individuals. Data came from immunoSEQ multiplex PCR; TCRdb stores just in-frame clones and leaves some out. The table records about 1,900,000 clones, about 95% of them present only once. Naivety among CD8 cells was defined by CD45RO negativity and positive CCR7 selection, thereby excluding terminally differentiated effector memory CD45RA+ cells. The CDR3 runs 13 residues. The V end was cut by 7 bases, the J end by 2 bases, with 10 bases between. The germline CDR1 and CDR2 sequences are SGHRS and YFSETQ. This clone has only one observation.

This sequence joins TRBV5-1 and TRBJ1-3, with D uncertain. Specimen: naive CD8+ T cells sorted from blood. This clonotype was obtained from a man between 18 and 29 years old in good health. The CDR3, as DNA: TGCGCCAGCCCCCTTGGACCTGGAAACACCATATATTTT. Protein sequence: CASPLGPGNTIYF.